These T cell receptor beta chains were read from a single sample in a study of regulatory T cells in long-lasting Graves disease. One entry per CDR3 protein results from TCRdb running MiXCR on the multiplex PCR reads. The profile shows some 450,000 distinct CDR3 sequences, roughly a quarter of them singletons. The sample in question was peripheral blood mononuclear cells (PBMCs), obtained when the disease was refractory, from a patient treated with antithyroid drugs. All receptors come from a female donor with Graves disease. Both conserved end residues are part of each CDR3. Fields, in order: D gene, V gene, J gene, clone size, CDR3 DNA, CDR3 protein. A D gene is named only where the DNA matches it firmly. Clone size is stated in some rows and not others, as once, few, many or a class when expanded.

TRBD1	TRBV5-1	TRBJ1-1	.	TGCGCCAGCAGCCTCGACAGGGCCAAACTAGAAGCTTTCTTT	CASSLDRAKLEAFF
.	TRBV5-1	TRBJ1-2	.	TGCGCCAGCAGCTTGGACCCCTCGGGCTATGGCTACACCTTC	CASSLDPSGYGYTF
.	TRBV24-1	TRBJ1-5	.	TGTGCCACCAGTGATTCTATAAATCAGCCCCAGCATTTT	CATSDSINQPQHF
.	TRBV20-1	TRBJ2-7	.	TGCAGTGCTTTCGGGGGAGACAGGGCCTACGAGCAGTACTTC	CSAFGGDRAYEQYF
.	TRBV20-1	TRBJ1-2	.	TGCAGTGCTAGAACGTCGGACAGCAAATATGGCTACACCTTC	CSARTSDSKYGYTF
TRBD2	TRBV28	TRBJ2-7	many	TGTGCCAGCAGTTTACTAAGTCTAGCGGGAGGCGAGCAGTACTTC	CASSLLSLAGGEQYF
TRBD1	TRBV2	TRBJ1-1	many	TGTGCCAGCAGTGAAGGACAGGGGTGGACTGAAGCTTTCTTT	CASSEGQGWTEAFF
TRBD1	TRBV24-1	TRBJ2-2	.	TGTGCCACCGGTGCAGGGACAGGGATCACCGGGGAGCTGTTTTTT	CATGAGTGITGELFF
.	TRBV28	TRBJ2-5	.	TGTGCCAGCAGTACCGCCGGGACACCAACGCTAGAGACCCAGTACTTC	CASSTAGTPTLETQYF
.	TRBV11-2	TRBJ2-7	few	TGTGCCAGCAGCCCGGGGGCGTATGGATCGGACGAGCAGTACTTC	CASSPGAYGSDEQYF
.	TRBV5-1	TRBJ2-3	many	TGCGCCAGCAGCGGGACCCGGGAAGATACGCAGTATTTT	CASSGTREDTQYF
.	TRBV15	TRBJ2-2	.	TGTGCCACCGTTAAGCGGCAGGGAGGTTACACCGGGGAGCTGTTTTTT	CATVKRQGGYTGELFF
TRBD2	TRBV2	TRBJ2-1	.	TGTGCCAGCTTGACTAGCGGGAGACGGGGTAATGAGCAGTTCTTC	CASLTSGRRGNEQFF
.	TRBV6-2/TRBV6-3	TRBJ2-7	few	TGTGCCAGCCGACGTGTGAAGGGGACGTCGACTTCCAACGAGCAGTACTTC	CASRRVKGTSTSNEQYF
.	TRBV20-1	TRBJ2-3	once	TGCAGTGCTAGAATTACAGATACGCAGTATTTT	CSARITDTQYF
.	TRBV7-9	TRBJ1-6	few	TGTGCCAGCAGCTCGGGCAGGGTAATGTCACCCCTCCACTTT	CASSSGRVMSPLHF
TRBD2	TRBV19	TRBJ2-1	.	TGTGCCAGTAGCTTCCGTCGACTAGCGGGAGGGGGGGATGAGCAGTTCTTC	CASSFRRLAGGGDEQFF
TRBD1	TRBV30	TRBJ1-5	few	TGTGCCTGGAGTGTCGCCGTCCCGGGACAGCAGGATCAGCCCCAGCATTTT	CAWSVAVPGQQDQPQHF
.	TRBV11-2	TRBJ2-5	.	TGTGCCAGCAGAGATAGGGGGTATCGGGGGCTCCGGGAGACCCAGTACTTC	CASRDRGYRGLRETQYF
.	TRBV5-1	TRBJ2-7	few	TGCGCCAGCAGCTTGTCCGCGATGACCTACGAGCAGTACTTC	CASSLSAMTYEQYF
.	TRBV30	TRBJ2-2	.	TGTGCCTGGGAAAGACGGGAGTATGTCGGGGAGCTGTTTTTT	CAWERREYVGELFF
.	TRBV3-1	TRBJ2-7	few	TGTGCCAGCAGCCGAGTTGGCGAGCAGTACTTC	CASSRVGEQYF
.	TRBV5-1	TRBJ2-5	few	TGCGCCAGCGAAAACAAGTACTTC	CASENKYF
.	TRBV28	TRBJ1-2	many	TGTGCCAGCAGTTTATCCACGTTTTTCTATGGCTACACCTTC	CASSLSTFFYGYTF
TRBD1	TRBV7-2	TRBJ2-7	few	TGTGCCAGCAGCAAAACCGGGACAGGGCACTACGAGCAGTACTTC	CASSKTGTGHYEQYF
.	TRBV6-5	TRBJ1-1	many	TGTGCCAGCAGTTGGGACGCCACTGAAGCTTTCTTT	CASSWDATEAFF
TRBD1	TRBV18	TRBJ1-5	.	TGTGCCAGCTCACCAGGTGACAGGGCGATAAGCAATCAGCCCCAGCATTTT	CASSPGDRAISNQPQHF
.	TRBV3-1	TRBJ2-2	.	TGTGCCAGCAGCTTCCAACCGGGACTCAACACCGGGGAGCTGTTTTTT	CASSFQPGLNTGELFF
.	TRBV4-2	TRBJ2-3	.	TGTGCCAGCAGCCAAGGCCCTCCGGCGGAAGATACGCAGTATTTT	CASSQGPPAEDTQYF
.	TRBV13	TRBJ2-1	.	TGTGCCAGCAGCTCTCCACTAGTAAGGAGCGGCAATGAGCAGTTCTTC	CASSSPLVRSGNEQFF
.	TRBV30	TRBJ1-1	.	TGTGCCTGGAGTGTCGGTTTAAAGTTCAGGGTCAACACTGAAGCTTTCTTT	CAWSVGLKFRVNTEAFF
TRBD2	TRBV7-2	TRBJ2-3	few	TGTGCCAGCAGCTTAGAGGGTTGGACTAGCCGCAGCCGTAGCACAGATACGCAGTATTTT	CASSLEGWTSRSRSTDTQYF
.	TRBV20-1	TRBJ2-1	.	TGCAGTGCTGGTACGACGGGCTACAATGAGCAGTTCTTC	CSAGTTGYNEQFF
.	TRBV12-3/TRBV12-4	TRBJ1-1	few	TGTGCCAGCAGTTTAGGTCTGGGGAGGGGGGACACTGAAGCTTTCTTT	CASSLGLGRGDTEAFF
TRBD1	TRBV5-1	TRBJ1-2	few	TGCGCCAGCGCGGGACAGTCAACAGGAGGCTGCACCTTC	CASAGQSTGGCTF
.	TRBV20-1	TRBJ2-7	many	TGCAGTGCTGAATTCCAATACGAGCAGTACTTC	CSAEFQYEQYF
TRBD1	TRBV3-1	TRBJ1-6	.	TGTGCCAGCAGATCCACAGGGGCAGGGAATTCACCCCTCCACTTT	CASRSTGAGNSPLHF
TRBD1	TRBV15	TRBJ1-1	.	TGTGCCACCAGCCGAACGACAGGGAACCTTGAAGCTTTCTTT	CATSRTTGNLEAFF
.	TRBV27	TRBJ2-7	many	TGTGCCAGCAGTCAAAACCTTGGCGGAGTCTACGAGCAGTACTTC	CASSQNLGGVYEQYF
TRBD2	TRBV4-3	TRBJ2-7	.	TGCGCCAGCAGCCCTGGGACTAGCGGGAGAGGCTCCTACGAGCAGTACTTC	CASSPGTSGRGSYEQYF
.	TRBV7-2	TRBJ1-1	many	TGTGCCAGCAGCTTAAATTGGGGAAGGGGGACTGAAGCTTTCTTT	CASSLNWGRGTEAFF
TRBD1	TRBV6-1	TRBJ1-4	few	TGTGCCAGCAGCTTAGGGACAGGGAAAGATTTT	CASSLGTGKDF
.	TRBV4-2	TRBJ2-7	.	TGTGCCAGCAGCCAAGATCTTCCGGCCGAGCAGTACTTC	CASSQDLPAEQYF
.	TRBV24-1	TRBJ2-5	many	TGTGCCACCAGTGGGCGGGCGAGGGAGACCCAGTACTTC	CATSGRARETQYF
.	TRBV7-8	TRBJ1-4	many	TGTGCCAGCAGCCCCCAGGGGATTAATGAAAAACTGTTTTTT	CASSPQGINEKLFF
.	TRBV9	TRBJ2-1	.	TGTGCCAGCAGCGGTAGTGGGTTCGATGAGCAGTTCTTC	CASSGSGFDEQFF
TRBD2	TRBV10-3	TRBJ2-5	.	TGTGCCAGCGCGGGGGGAAAGGAGACCCAGTACTTC	CASAGGKETQYF
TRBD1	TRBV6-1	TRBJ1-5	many	TGTGCCAGCATCCGGGACAGATATAGCAATCAGCCCCAGCATTTT	CASIRDRYSNQPQHF
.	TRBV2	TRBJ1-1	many	TGTGCCAGCAGTGAACAGTGGAACACTGAAGCTTTCTTT	CASSEQWNTEAFF
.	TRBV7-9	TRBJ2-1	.	TGTGCCAGCAGCTTAGTTCGCGGCTACAATGAGCAGTTCTTC	CASSLVRGYNEQFF
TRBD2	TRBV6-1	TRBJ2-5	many	TGTGCCAGCAGTAAACCGGGACTAGCGGGACAAGAGACCCAGTACTTC	CASSKPGLAGQETQYF
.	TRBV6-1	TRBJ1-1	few	TGTGCCAGCACCATTAAGACAGGAAACACTGAAGCTTTCTTT	CASTIKTGNTEAFF
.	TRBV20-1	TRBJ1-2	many	TGCAGTGCTAGAGAGGGCAGGCCCTATGGCTACACCTTC	CSAREGRPYGYTF
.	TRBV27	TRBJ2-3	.	TGTGCCAGCTCATTCAGGGAGTACGATACGCAGTATTTT	CASSFREYDTQYF
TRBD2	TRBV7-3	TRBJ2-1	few	TGTGCCAGCAGCTTAAGATCGAGGTTCGGGACTAGCGGGCTGAATGAGCAGTTCTTC	CASSLRSRFGTSGLNEQFF
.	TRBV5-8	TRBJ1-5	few	TGTGCCAGCAGCTCTGGGCTTGGGGCGGCGAGCAATCAGCCCCAGCATTTT	CASSSGLGAASNQPQHF
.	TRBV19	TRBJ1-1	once	TGTGCCAGTAGTATTGAGGGGGAAGGAAAAGCTTTCTTT	CASSIEGEGKAFF
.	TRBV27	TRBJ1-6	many	TGTGCCAGCAGTTTATCGTCGCTCAGGGGTCATTCACCCCTCCACTTT	CASSLSSLRGHSPLHF
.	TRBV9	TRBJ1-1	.	TGTGCCAGCAGCGTAGAGGCAATTGGAGCAGGGCAAAGGGCTGAAGCTTTCTTT	CASSVEAIGAGQRAEAFF